This TCR beta chain was observed in a study of cytomegalovirus exposure and HLA in healthy donors. General study points: The study designated 150 to 200 TCR beta chains cytomegalovirus-associated. Later analysis placed DRB1 highest and HLA-C lowest in TCR association rates, which differed by HLA locus. Another analysis was done later, and it associated approximately 18,000 TCR beta sequences with HLA alleles at 0.05 false discovery rate. Reportedly, fewer N-insertions than the roughly 700-donor mean appeared in an Asian-associated ancestry cluster in a later analysis.

PCR involved 60 Vbeta and 13 Jbeta primers. Assay used: immunoSEQ multiplex PCR; TCRdb lists only in-frame clones, some missing. The data contain about 120,000 clones, around 80% of them seen just once; the ten biggest clones take up roughly 1.5%. In regard to this clone: Its antigen remains unknown.

The CDR3 length is 14 residues. The V end lost 0 bases, the J end lost 5 bases, and 11 bases lay between the germline ends. CDR1 and CDR2 from the germline V gene are SGHRS and YFSETQ. J is TRBJ1-1 and V is TRBV5-1; weak D call: TRBD1 (6 bases). The sequence was obtained from a woman between 18 and 29 years old in good health and CMV-seronegative. Sequencing was carried out using PBMCs. CDR3 nucleotide sequence: TGCGCCAGCAGCTTGGTCGCAGGGGCAACTGAAGCTTTCTTT. Its translation is CASSLVAGATEAFF. The full variable domain, with the rest looked up from reference TRBV5-1 and TRBJ1-1, is KAGVTQTPRYLIKTRGQQVTLSCSPISGHRSVSWYQQTPGQGLQFLFEYFSETQRNKGNFPGRFSGRQFSNSRSEMNVSTLELGDSALYLCASSLVAGATEAFFGQGTRLTVV.